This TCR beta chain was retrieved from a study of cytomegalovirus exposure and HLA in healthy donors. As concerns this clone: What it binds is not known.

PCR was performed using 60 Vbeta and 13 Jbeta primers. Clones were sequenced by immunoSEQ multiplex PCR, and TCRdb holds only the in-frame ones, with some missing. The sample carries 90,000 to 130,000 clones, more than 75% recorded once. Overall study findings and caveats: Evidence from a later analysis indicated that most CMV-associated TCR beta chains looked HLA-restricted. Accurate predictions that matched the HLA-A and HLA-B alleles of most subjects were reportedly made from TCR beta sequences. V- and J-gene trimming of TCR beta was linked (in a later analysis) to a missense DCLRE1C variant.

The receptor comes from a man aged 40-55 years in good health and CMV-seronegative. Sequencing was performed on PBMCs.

In nucleotides, the CDR3 is TGTGCCAGCAGCTCATCGCTGGCGGGGAGAGAAAACGAGCAGTACTTC. Translating it yields CASSSSLAGRENEQYF. The chain joins TRBV11-3 to TRBJ2-7; TRBD2 might be the D (6 bases). This CDR3 is 16 amino acids long. Germline V gives CDR1 SGHNT, CDR2 YENEEA. V shed 4 bases and J shed 5 bases, with 21 bases lying between them.